This TCR beta chain is from a study of T cells in Graves' hyperthyroidism and ophthalmopathy. V lost 1 base to trimming and J lost 0 bases; unmatched junction nucleotides: 3. The CDR3 contains 16 residues. Study outcomes and limitations: Ophthalmopathy, as predicted by the model, came a median around 6.7 months after the prediction. Most thyroid clonotypes with frequency above 0.001 were detected in blood.

Patients aged 18 to 65 with hyperthyroidism were newly diagnosed, with duration under 2 months. The source material, RNA transcripts, was used to amplify TCR beta CDR3 regions. HTBI primers were employed in a first-round RT-PCR of the TCR CDR3. From the multiplex PCR reads, TCRdb called clonotypes with MiXCR, one entry per CDR3 protein. This repertoire shows hundreds of thousands of distinct CDR3 sequences, approximately 15% found once; its top ten account for approximately 32%. This clonotype was detected many times. Its antigen is still unknown. The origin of this receptor is a woman younger than 45 with Graves' hyperthyroidism. The V gene is TRBV12-3 or TRBV12-4, the J gene TRBJ2-1; 7 nucleotides line up with TRBD2. Sequenced sample: blood. CDR3 sequence: CASSLVGGSSYNEQFF. The CDR3 DNA sequence: TGTGCCAGCAGTTTAGTGGGCGGGAGCTCCTACAATGAGCAGTTCTTC.